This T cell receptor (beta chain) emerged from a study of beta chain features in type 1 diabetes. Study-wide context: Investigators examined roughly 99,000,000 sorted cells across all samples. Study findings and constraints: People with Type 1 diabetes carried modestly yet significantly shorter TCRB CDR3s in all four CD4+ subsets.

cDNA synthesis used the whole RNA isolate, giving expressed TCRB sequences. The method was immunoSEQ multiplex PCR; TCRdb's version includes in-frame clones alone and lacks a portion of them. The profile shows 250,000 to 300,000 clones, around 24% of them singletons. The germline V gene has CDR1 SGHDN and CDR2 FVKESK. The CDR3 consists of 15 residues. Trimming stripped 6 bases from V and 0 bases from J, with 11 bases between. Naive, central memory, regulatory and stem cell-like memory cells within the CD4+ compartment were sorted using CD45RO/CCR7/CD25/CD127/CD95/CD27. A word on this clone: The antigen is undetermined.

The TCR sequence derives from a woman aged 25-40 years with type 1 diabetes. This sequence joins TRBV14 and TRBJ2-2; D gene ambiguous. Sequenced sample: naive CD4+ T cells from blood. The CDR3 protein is CASSPNLANTGELFF. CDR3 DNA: TGTGCCAGCAGTCCGAACCTAGCGAACACCGGGGAGCTGTTTTTT.